A selection of T cell receptor beta chains follows, all from one sample in a study of response to subunit inactivated influenza vaccine. TCRdb re-called the RT-PCR reads with MiXCR, one entry per CDR3 protein. The data show around 760,000 distinct CDR3 sequences, approximately 13% seen once. The input for sequencing was PBMCs from blood, taken approximately 15 days before vaccination. Receptors originate from a man between 45 and 60 years old who received an inactivated influenza vaccine. The CDR3 runs from the conserved cysteine through the conserved F or W. The D gene is left open where the match is weak. Where a row states a size, it is once, few, many or the class of an expanded clone; other rows omit it.

TRBD2,TRBJ2-1,TRBV28,-,CASSFGGRLSNEQFF,TGTGCCAGCAGTTTTGGCGGGAGGTTAAGCAATGAGCAGTTCTTC
TRBD2,TRBJ2-7,TRBV7-2,once,CASSLGGGRTTFYEQYF,TGTGCCAGCAGCTTAGGCGGGGGACGGACGACCTTCTACGAGCAGTACTTC
TRBD2,TRBJ2-3,TRBV7-9,many,CASSLGASGGTDTQYF,TGTGCCAGCAGCTTAGGGGCTAGCGGTGGCACAGATACGCAGTATTTT
-,TRBJ2-1,TRBV4-2,many,CASSQDRDREQFF,TGTGCCAGCAGCCAAGACCGAGACAGGGAGCAGTTCTTC
TRBD1,TRBJ2-7,TRBV5-1,few,CASSRRTGDEQYF,TGCGCCAGCAGCCGCCGGACAGGCGACGAGCAGTACTTC
TRBD2,TRBJ2-2,TRBV27,-,CASILSGRGAGELFF,TGTGCCAGCATTTTATCGGGGAGGGGCGCCGGGGAGCTGTTTTTT
TRBD2,TRBJ2-5,TRBV10-2,-,CASSESPGRGTQYF,TGCGCCAGCAGTGAGTCCCCAGGGAGGGGGACCCAGTACTTC
TRBD1,TRBJ2-7,TRBV5-1,few,CASSMDRGQGEQYF,TGCGCCAGCAGCATGGACAGGGGACAGGGCGAGCAGTACTTC
TRBD2,TRBJ2-5,TRBV11-1,-,CASSLAPRLARNQETQYF,TGTGCCAGCAGCTTAGCGCCTCGACTAGCGAGAAACCAAGAGACCCAGTACTTC
TRBD2,TRBJ2-1,TRBV6-2/TRBV6-3,few,CASGLAGGTNEQFF,TGTGCCAGCGGGCTAGCGGGAGGAACGAATGAGCAGTTCTTC
-,TRBJ2-1,TRBV4-2,few,CASSQGSGRGNEQFF,TGTGCCAGCAGCCAGGGTTCGGGCCGGGGGAATGAGCAGTTCTTC
-,TRBJ2-7,TRBV4-2,few,CASSQEWLARDEQYF,TGTGCCAGCAGCCAAGAATGGCTAGCGCGAGACGAGCAGTACTTC
-,TRBJ1-1,TRBV18,-,CASSPGLLMNTEAFF,TGTGCCAGCTCACCAGGGCTACTAATGAACACTGAAGCTTTCTTT
TRBD1,TRBJ2-1,TRBV5-5,many,CASSLGGGVGEQFF,TGTGCCAGCAGCTTGGGAGGGGGCGTTGGTGAGCAGTTCTTC
-,TRBJ2-7,TRBV20-1,many,CSADDRSWGYEQYF,TGCAGTGCTGATGACAGGAGCTGGGGCTACGAGCAGTACTTC
TRBD1,TRBJ2-3,TRBV15,few,CATSGRQGHAGDTQYF,TGTGCCACCAGCGGGAGACAGGGACACGCGGGAGATACGCAGTATTTT
-,TRBJ2-7,TRBV24-1,many,CATSDSAGPYEQYF,TGTGCCACCAGTGATTCGGCAGGGCCCTACGAGCAGTACTTC
-,TRBJ2-3,TRBV3-1,-,CASSQGGTPPDTQYF,TGTGCCAGCAGCCAGGGCGGGACTCCTCCAGATACGCAGTATTTT
-,TRBJ2-3,TRBV12-3/TRBV12-4,many,CASSLERGGDTQYF,TGTGCCAGCAGTTTAGAGAGGGGGGGAGATACGCAGTATTTT
-,TRBJ2-1,TRBV6-2/TRBV6-3,-,CASSDPPRGRDNEQFF,TGTGCCAGCAGCGACCCGCCTAGGGGACGGGACAATGAGCAGTTCTTC
-,TRBJ1-6,TRBV4-2,few,CASSPESYSPLHF,TGTGCCAGCAGCCCGGAGAGCTATTCACCCCTCCACTTT
TRBD2,TRBJ2-1,TRBV5-1,-,CASSGAGLAGGFNEQFF,TGCGCCAGCAGCGGAGCGGGCCTAGCGGGAGGCTTCAATGAGCAGTTCTTC
TRBD2,TRBJ2-1,TRBV20-1,once,CSARYPTSGDYNEQFF,TGCAGTGCTAGATATCCCACTAGCGGAGACTACAATGAGCAGTTCTTC
TRBD2,TRBJ2-3,TRBV7-9,few,CAGWDYFSTDTQYF,TGTGCCGGCTGGGACTATTTTAGCACAGATACGCAGTATTTT
-,TRBJ2-3,TRBV5-1,few,CASSLGTATAYTDTQYF,TGCGCCAGCAGCTTGGGTACCGCGACAGCCTACACAGATACGCAGTATTTT
-,TRBJ2-7,TRBV6-2/TRBV6-3,-,CASSWGRRSYEQYF,TGTGCCAGCAGTTGGGGCAGGCGGTCCTACGAGCAGTACTTC
TRBD1,TRBJ2-5,TRBV6-5,-,CASSYWDRGRQETQYF,TGTGCCAGCAGTTACTGGGACAGGGGGCGCCAAGAGACCCAGTACTTC
-,TRBJ1-6,TRBV4-2,-,CASSQDWSPLHF,TGTGCCAGCAGCCAAGATTGGTCACCCCTCCACTTT
-,TRBJ2-3,TRBV12-3/TRBV12-4,-,CASSLSGSIAYF,TGTGCCAGCAGTTTATCCGGGTCCATCGCGTATTTT
-,TRBJ1-1,TRBV12-3/TRBV12-4,few,CASHGGGTEAFF,TGTGCCAGCCACGGGGGGGGCACTGAAGCTTTCTTT
-,TRBJ1-1,TRBV12-3/TRBV12-4,many,CASSQQRNTEAFF,TGTGCCAGCAGTCAACAGCGGAACACTGAAGCTTTCTTT
-,TRBJ1-2,TRBV29-1,-,CSALHRDNYGYTF,TGCAGCGCCCTCCACAGGGATAACTATGGCTACACCTTC
-,TRBJ2-3,TRBV4-3,few,CASSQDVTTSTDTQYF,TGCGCCAGCAGCCAAGATGTGACAACTAGCACAGATACGCAGTATTTT
-,TRBJ2-3,TRBV20-1,-,CSARETGSGDTQYF,TGCAGTGCTAGAGAGACGGGGTCCGGGGATACGCAGTATTTT
-,TRBJ2-2,TRBV20-1,-,CSARDRPGVNTGELFF,TGCAGTGCTAGAGATAGGCCGGGGGTGAACACCGGGGAGCTGTTTTTT
TRBD1,TRBJ1-3,TRBV10-2,-,CASSESRTGGNTIYF,TGCGCCAGCAGTGAGTCGAGGACAGGGGGAAACACCATATATTTT
-,TRBJ2-5,TRBV18,few,CASSPNAKETQYF,TGTGCCAGCTCACCAAACGCGAAAGAGACCCAGTACTTC
-,TRBJ2-1,TRBV28,few,CASRREERYNEQFF,TGTGCCAGCAGGCGCGAGGAGCGGTACAATGAGCAGTTCTTC
-,TRBJ1-4,TRBV18,-,CASSQRSLATNEKLFF,TGTGCCAGCTCACAGAGGAGCTTAGCAACTAATGAAAAACTGTTTTTT
TRBD2,TRBJ2-7,TRBV27,few,CASSLTSGRLGSYEQYF,TGTGCCAGCAGTTTGACTAGCGGGAGACTGGGCTCCTACGAGCAGTACTTC
-,TRBJ1-5,TRBV20-1,few,CSARDRTSRGPQHF,TGCAGTGCTAGAGATCGGACCAGTCGGGGGCCCCAGCATTTT
TRBD2,TRBJ2-5,TRBV20-1,-,CSARDLNGRTTETQYF,TGCAGTGCTAGAGATCTGAACGGGAGGACAACAGAGACCCAGTACTTC
TRBD2,TRBJ2-2,TRBV2,few,CASHGTSGRNTGELFF,TGTGCCAGCCACGGGACTAGCGGGAGGAACACCGGGGAGCTGTTTTTT